The text below deals with one T cell receptor beta chain. The sample belongs to a study of blood T cell repertoires in COVID-19. Produced via immunoSEQ multiplex PCR; TCRdb's table is partial and in-frame only. Among a few hundred thousand clones listed, 85% to 90% were seen once. Material for sequencing was peripheral blood. This TCR derives from a woman in her fifties or sixties with COVID-19, enrolled during active disease.

The CDR3 reads CASIGGGFIDGYTF. CDR3 bases: TGTGCCAGCATAGGAGGAGGCTTCATCGATGGCTACACCTTC. The V gene is TRBV6-5, the J gene TRBJ1-2; D uncertain. CDR3 size: 14 residues. V was shortened by 7 bases and J by 6 bases, with 18 bases between the two germline ends. The germline V gene encodes CDR1 MNHEY and CDR2 SVGAGI.